The rows below give T cell receptor beta chains drawn from one sample of a study of patients and donors after allogeneic stem cell transplantation. TCRdb analysed the RT-PCR reads with MiXCR anew, one entry per CDR3 protein. The sample lists about 110,000 distinct CDR3 sequences; 35% were seen once. What was sequenced was blood, either unsorted or a sorted T cell fraction (not recorded which). The receptors here all came from a human donor who was either an allogeneic HSCT recipient or a stem cell or donor lymphocyte infusion donor (not recorded which). It is not recorded whose cells these are; they may come from a transplant donor. Both conserved end residues are part of each CDR3. The D gene is left open where the match is weak. The size field is filled for only some rows; it gives once, few, many or a size class.

clone_size,v_call,j_call,cdr3_length,d_call,cdr3_nt,cdr3_aa
NA,TRBV27,TRBJ1-5,15,NA,TGTGCCAGCAGTTTGGGGGGGGCGAGCAATCAGCCCCAGCATTTT,CASSLGGASNQPQHF
NA,TRBV5-1,TRBJ1-2,17,TRBD1,TGCGCCAGCAGCTTGGCCGGGACAGGTGCCCCTAACTATGGCTACACCTTC,CASSLAGTGAPNYGYTF
NA,TRBV6-6,TRBJ1-5,15,TRBD1,TGTGCCAGCAGTGACAAGGACAGGGGTGGTCAGCCCCAGCATTTT,CASSDKDRGGQPQHF
NA,TRBV12-3/TRBV12-4,TRBJ1-5,14,NA,TGTGCCAGCAGTTTTGGATGGGGCAATCAGCCCCAGCATTTT,CASSFGWGNQPQHF
NA,TRBV6-5,TRBJ1-5,15,TRBD1,TGTGCCAGCAGTCCCACAGGGGGAGTGAGTCAGCCCCAGCATTTT,CASSPTGGVSQPQHF
few,TRBV5-1,TRBJ2-5,17,NA,TGCGCCAGCAGCTTGAAGGGAGTACGGCAGGGTCAAGAGACCCAGTACTTC,CASSLKGVRQGQETQYF
NA,TRBV19,TRBJ1-4,15,NA,TGTGCCAGTAGCCAGGCAGACCTGGCTAATGAAAAACTGTTTTTT,CASSQADLANEKLFF
NA,TRBV29-1,TRBJ2-7,12,NA,TGCAGCGGACAAGACGGCTCCTACGAGCAGTACTTC,CSGQDGSYEQYF
few,TRBV24-1,TRBJ2-1,16,TRBD1,TGTGCCACCAGTGACCACAGGGGGCTCGGGTACAATGAGCAGTTCTTC,CATSDHRGLGYNEQFF
many,TRBV27,TRBJ1-5,13,NA,TGTGCCAGCAGTTCCGAGGGAAATCAGCCCCAGCATTTT,CASSSEGNQPQHF
NA,TRBV18,TRBJ2-2,16,NA,TGTGCCAGCTCATTAGGACACCTCGGAAACACCGGGGAGCTGTTTTTT,CASSLGHLGNTGELFF
NA,TRBV5-1,TRBJ2-5,17,NA,TGCGCCAGCAGCTTGGGGAGGATGTCATCTACACGGGAGACCCAGTACTTC,CASSLGRMSSTRETQYF
NA,TRBV28,TRBJ2-7,15,NA,TGTGCCAGCAGTTTGGCCCGGGACCGAGCCTACGAGCAGTACTTC,CASSLARDRAYEQYF
NA,TRBV27,TRBJ2-7,14,TRBD1,TGTGCCAGCAGGGGGGCCAACAGGGGACACGAGCAGTACTTC,CASRGANRGHEQYF
few,TRBV12-3/TRBV12-4,TRBJ2-2,15,TRBD1,TGTGCCAGCAGTCGGGACAGGGGGCTCCCCGGGGAGCTGTTTTTT,CASSRDRGLPGELFF
NA,TRBV7-8,TRBJ2-2,17,TRBD1,TGTGCCAGCAGCCTAGGGCCCGGACAGGTCAACACCGGGGAGCTGTTTTTT,CASSLGPGQVNTGELFF
NA,TRBV29-1,TRBJ1-1,12,NA,TGCAGCGGCCTACAGGGTTCCACTGAAGCTTTCTTT,CSGLQGSTEAFF
NA,TRBV2,TRBJ2-5,13,TRBD1,TGTGCCAGCAGTGGGCAGGGGGCGAAGACCCAGTACTTC,CASSGQGAKTQYF
few,TRBV4-1,TRBJ1-1,15,NA,TGCGCCAGCAGCCAACCCCCGTTCATGAACACTGAAGCTTTCTTT,CASSQPPFMNTEAFF
NA,TRBV20-1,TRBJ2-1,15,TRBD2,TGCAGTGCTAGAGATCGACTAGCGGGAGGTGGTGAGCAGTTCTTC,CSARDRLAGGGEQFF
few,TRBV7-9,TRBJ1-4,16,NA,TGTGCCAGCAGCCCACGGCGGGATACAACTAATGAAAAACTGTTTTTT,CASSPRRDTTNEKLFF
few,TRBV10-1,TRBJ2-1,13,NA,TGCGCCAGCAGTGACGGTTTATACAATGAGCAGTTCTTC,CASSDGLYNEQFF
NA,TRBV10-3,TRBJ2-7,14,NA,TGTGCCATCAGTGATCGGCCTCGAAGCTACGAGCAGTACTTC,CAISDRPRSYEQYF
NA,TRBV16,TRBJ1-5,14,NA,TGTGCCAGCAGCCATAGGGGGACGGGCCAGCCCCAGCATTTT,CASSHRGTGQPQHF
NA,TRBV9,TRBJ2-1,15,TRBD1,TGTGCCAGCAGCACCCGGGACAGACGTTACAATGAGCAGTTCTTC,CASSTRDRRYNEQFF
NA,TRBV20-1,TRBJ2-1,13,NA,TGCAGTGCTAGGGGGGTAGGAGTTAATGAGCAGTTCTTC,CSARGVGVNEQFF
few,TRBV24-1,TRBJ2-2,12,NA,TGTGCCACCAGCAGCCCCACCGGGGAGCTGTTTTTT,CATSSPTGELFF
few,TRBV6-5,TRBJ2-1,14,NA,TGTGCCAGCAGTTCCTCCCCTCGACCGAATGAGCAGTTCTTC,CASSSSPRPNEQFF
NA,TRBV6-5,TRBJ2-7,14,NA,TGTGCCAGTTCCTCCCTCTGGGGGGACTACGAGCAGTACTTC,CASSSLWGDYEQYF
few,TRBV15,TRBJ1-2,16,TRBD1,TGTGCCACCAGCAGAGAGGGCACAGGGGGCATTTTTGGCTACACCTTC,CATSREGTGGIFGYTF
NA,TRBV5-1,TRBJ2-7,14,NA,TGCGCCAGCAGCTTTGGCGGTCATCCAGACGAGCAGTACTTC,CASSFGGHPDEQYF